This T cell receptor beta chain was observed in a study of CD8 T cells in ankylosing spondylitis. The V gene's germline CDR1 is MRHNA and CDR2 SNTAGT. V gave up 7 bases and J gave up 1 base; unmatched junction bases: 10. The CDR3 has 16 residues. A single record per CDR3 protein comes from TCRdb applying MiXCR to the 5' RACE reads. The sample yields approximately 300,000 distinct CDR3 sequences, 20% seen once. The V gene is TRBV6-4, the J gene TRBJ1-5; TRBD1 aligns across 7 bases. This sequence originates from a male donor with ankylosing spondylitis or in good health (not recorded which). Sequences were obtained from blood, either unsorted or a sorted T cell fraction (not recorded which). The CDR3 region is CASTEREGASNQPQHF. CDR3 DNA: TGTGCCAGCACTGAACGGGAGGGGGCAAGCAATCAGCCCCAGCATTTT.